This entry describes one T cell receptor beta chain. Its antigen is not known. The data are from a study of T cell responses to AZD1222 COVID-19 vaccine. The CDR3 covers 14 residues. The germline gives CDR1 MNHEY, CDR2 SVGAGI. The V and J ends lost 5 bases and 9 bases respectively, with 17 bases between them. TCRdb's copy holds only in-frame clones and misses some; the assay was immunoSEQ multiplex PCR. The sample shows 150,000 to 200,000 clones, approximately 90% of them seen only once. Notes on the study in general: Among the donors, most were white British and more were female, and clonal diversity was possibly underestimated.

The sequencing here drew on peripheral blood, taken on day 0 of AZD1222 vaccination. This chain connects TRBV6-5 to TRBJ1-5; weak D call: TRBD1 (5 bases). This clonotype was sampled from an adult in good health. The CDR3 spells CASSPRDGAGPQHF. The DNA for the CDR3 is TGTGCCAGCAGTCCCCGGGACGGTGCGGGGCCCCAGCATTTT.